This T cell receptor (beta chain) derives from a study of cytomegalovirus exposure and HLA in healthy donors. This clone was counted once. The antigen remains unidentified. General study points: Cytomegalovirus-associated status was assigned to 164 TCR beta chains.

The repertoire was sequenced with immunoSEQ multiplex PCR; TCRdb's copy has only in-frame clones and lacks some. The profile shows 150,000 to 200,000 clones, about 89% of them singletons. Germline lookup yields CDR1 SEHNR and CDR2 FQNEAQ (reference sequence). Between the trimmed V and J ends, which lost 3 bases and 1 base, there was a span of 7 bases. The CDR3 length is 15 residues. This TCR came from a woman aged 18 to 35 in good health and CMV-seropositive. V and J are TRBV7-9 and TRBJ2-6; possible D gene TRBD2, 6 bases. Sequencing was performed on PBMCs. The CDR3 bases are TGTGCCAGCAGCTTGGGGGGATCTGGGGCCAACGTCCTGACTTTC. It is translated as CASSLGGSGANVLTF.